The clone carrying this T cell receptor (beta chain) was counted only a few times. The data were obtained in a study of T cells after yellow fever vaccination. Universal primer sites and UMIs were introduced during 5'RACE template-switching synthesis of TCR cDNA. TCRdb re-called the 5' RACE reads through MiXCR, storing one row per CDR3 protein. The sample holds 200,000 to 300,000 distinct CDR3 sequences, about an eighth seen once. V lost 7 bases, J lost 5 bases, and 10 bases stayed unmatched. The CDR3 runs 14 residues. The chain combines TRBV12-3 or TRBV12-4 with TRBJ2-5; 7 nucleotides align to TRBD2. The sequence came from a man aged 30 to 45 who received the YFV17D yellow fever vaccine. The source material was CD4+ T cells sorted from PBMCs, sampled 45 days after the yellow fever booster vaccination. CDR3 sequence: CASTPPPAGETQYF. The CDR3 DNA follows: TGTGCCAGCACCCCCCCCCCAGCGGGGGAGACCCAGTACTTC.